The 16 T cell receptor beta chains below were found in one sample sequenced in a study of shared clonotypes between healthy human individuals. TCRdb's copy holds only in-frame clones and misses some; the assay was immunoSEQ multiplex PCR. The sample consists of around 500,000 clones, around 80% of them appearing once. Material for sequencing was PBMCs. These receptor sequences come from a woman between 40 and 55 years old in good health. Some clones in this sample may be carry-over from other donors' samples.

V gene TRBV28 combines with J gene TRBJ2-5, with 12 bases matching TRBD1. Germline-derived CDR1 and CDR2 are MDHEN and SYDVKM. Unmatched junction bases numbered 5, after V lost 3 bases and J lost 3 bases. This CDR3 has 16 residues. In DNA form, the CDR3 reads TGTGCCAGCAGTTTGAGGGACAGGGGGCGGGAAGAGACCCAGTACTTC. It yields the protein CASSLRDRGREETQYF.

J is TRBJ1-3 and V is TRBV6-5, with 8 bases aligning to TRBD1. The ends lost 4 bases at V and 7 bases at J; junction bases unmatched: 6. This CDR3 is 14 amino acids long. In germline, CDR1 is MNHEY, CDR2 SVGAGI. CDR3 in amino acids: CASSSAGGRNTIYF. The CDR3 DNA reads as TGTGCCAGCAGTTCGGCAGGGGGCCGGAACACCATATATTTT.

The J gene is TRBJ2-7, the V gene TRBV19; D is unresolved. The germline CDR1 and CDR2 sequences are LNHDA and SQIVND (reference sequence). The CDR3 loop spans 13 amino acids. The V end lost 0 bases, the J end lost 0 bases, and 3 bases lay between the germline ends. The CDR3 is CASSIEYSYEQYF. The CDR3 nucleotides are TGTGCCAGTAGTATAGAATACTCCTACGAGCAGTACTTC.

The gene calls are TRBV7-2 and TRBJ2-7, with 8 bases lining up with TRBD2. After removal of 5 bases from V and 3 bases from J, the junction contained 12 bases not matched to a gene. The CDR3 totals 16 residues. Per the germline V gene, CDR1 is SGHTA and CDR2 is FQGNSA. In nucleotides, the CDR3 is TGTGCCAGCAGCCCTTCCGGGACTAGGGTAGGCTACGAGCAGTACTTC. Translated, it gives CASSPSGTRVGYEQYF.

This CDR3 reads CASSTPRGGPGELFF. The CDR3, as DNA: TGTGCCAGCAGCACCCCTCGGGGCGGCCCCGGGGAGCTGTTTTTT. This chain uses TRBV7-6 with TRBJ2-2, with D perhaps matching TRBD1 or TRBD2 (5 bases each). CDR1 is SGHVS, CDR2 FNYEAQ, per germline. The CDR3 runs to 15 residues. With 5 bases removed from V and 6 bases from J, the gap between germline ends came to 16 bases.

The CDR3 is CATSRGEGVETQYF. The CDR3 DNA is TGTGCCACCAGCAGAGGGGAGGGGGTCGAGACCCAGTACTTC. The chain employs TRBV15 and TRBJ2-5; D is perhaps TRBD2 (7 bases). The CDR3 length is 14 residues. Trimming took off 1 base at V and 5 bases at J, with 11 bases between the two ends. CDR1 LNHNV and CDR2 YYDKDF come from the germline V gene (reference sequence).

The chain combines TRBV7-3 with TRBJ2-7; 11 bases are a match to TRBD1. The V segment lost 5 bases and the J segment 6 bases; nucleotides outside the gene matches: 6. There are 14 residues in the CDR3. Germline V gives CDR1 SGHTA, CDR2 FQGTGA. The CDR3 nucleotides are TGTGCCAGCAGCCCAGGGACAGGGGGTGGCGAGCAGTACTTC. Protein product: CASSPGTGGGEQYF. The complete variable domain, with remaining parts taken from reference TRBV7-3 and TRBJ2-7, reads GAGVSQTPSNKVTEKGKYVELRCDPISGHTALYWYRQSLGQGPEFLIYFQGTGAADDSGLPNDRFFAVRPEGSVSTLKIQRTERGDSAVYLCASSPGTGGGEQYFGPGTRLTVT.

The chain recombines TRBV7-8 with TRBJ2-7; 7 nucleotides match TRBD2. This CDR3 is 18 amino acids long. Germline CDR1 and CDR2: SGHVS and FQNEAQ. J lost 3 bases, V lost 5 bases, and 19 bases had no gene match. Here the CDR3 DNA reads TGTGCCAGCAGCCCCACTCCTTATGAAGCGGGACCTGTCTACGAGCAGTACTTC. This translates into CASSPTPYEAGPVYEQYF.

The genes are TRBV4-2 and TRBJ2-6; D gene unclear. The CDR3 loop spans 17 amino acids. Trimming cost V 0 bases and J 0 bases, with 9 bases left between them. Looked up from germline, CDR1 is LGHNA and CDR2 is YNFKEQ. CDR3: CASSQDTTSSGANVLTF. The CDR3 DNA reads TGTGCCAGCAGCCAAGATACTACCAGCTCTGGGGCCAACGTCCTGACTTTC.

The rearrangement uses TRBV29-1 and TRBJ2-1; D perhaps matches TRBD2 (5 bases). Germline lookup yields CDR1 SQVTM and CDR2 ANQGSEA. This CDR3 contains 12 residues. Trimming removed 3 bases at V and 4 bases at J, with 7 bases between. The CDR3 sequence: CSVDGLYNEQFF. The CDR3 nucleotides read TGCAGCGTTGACGGACTGTACAATGAGCAGTTCTTC.

The chain combines TRBV4-1 with TRBJ2-5; 7 bases are a match to TRBD1. The assigned J gene may be wrong: the sequence end matches TRBJ2-7 better. CDR1 and CDR2 from the germline V gene are MGHRA and YSYEKL. This CDR3 spans 15 amino acids. The DNA of the CDR3 is TGCGCCAGCAGCCAAGATTACAGGGGTCTCTACGAGCAGTACTTC. Translated: CASSQDYRGLYEQYF.

The chain has TRBV4-2 and TRBJ1-2; 9 bases align to TRBD1. The ends lost 4 bases at V and 7 bases at J; junction bases unmatched: 7. The CDR3 totals 14 residues. Germline CDR1 and CDR2: LGHNA and YNFKEQ. Written as DNA, the CDR3 is TGTGCCAGCAGCCTAGGACAGGGGTTGAGTGGCTACACCTTC. Translating it yields CASSLGQGLSGYTF.

V and J are TRBV5-4 and TRBJ2-1; TRBD2 aligns across 12 bases. Trimming removed 6 bases from V and 9 bases from J; junction bases left unmatched: 13. Germline values: CDR1 SGHNT, CDR2 YYREEE (reference sequence). This CDR3 comprises 16 residues. The CDR3 here is CASNNADLAGGGEQFF. CDR3 nucleotides: TGTGCCAGCAACAACGCCGACCTAGCGGGAGGGGGTGAGCAGTTCTTC.

The chain links TRBV5-4 to TRBJ2-1, with TRBD2 matching 12 bases. The CDR3 has 19 amino acids. Germline lookup yields CDR1 SGHNT and CDR2 YYREEE (reference sequence). V lost 4 bases and J lost 0; bases outside the gene matches: 11. The CDR3 loop is CASSPGLAGPLSSYNEQFF. DNA of the CDR3: TGTGCCAGCAGCCCAGGACTAGCGGGACCTCTAAGCTCCTACAATGAGCAGTTCTTC.

This clone was seen only once. The chain employs TRBV6-4 and TRBJ2-3, with 8 bases that match TRBD1. This CDR3 region has 14 residues. V shed 5 bases, J shed 3 bases, and the junction held 4 bases outside the gene matches. Germline V gene lookup returns CDR1 MRHNA and CDR2 SNTAGT. CDR3 amino acids: CASSNTGGTDTQYF. In DNA form, the CDR3 reads TGTGCCAGCAGTAATACAGGGGGTACAGATACGCAGTATTTT.

V gene TRBV10-2 combines with J gene TRBJ2-1; D might be TRBD1 or TRBD2, each matching 6 bases. CDR1 and CDR2 from the germline V gene are WSHSY and SAAADI. The germline V and J ends were trimmed by 5 bases and 8 bases, with 16 bases remaining between them. This CDR3 has 14 residues. The CDR3 DNA follows: TGCGCCAGCAGTTCCGGGGGCGCGTTCGATGAGCAGTTCTTC. It is translated as CASSSGGAFDEQFF.